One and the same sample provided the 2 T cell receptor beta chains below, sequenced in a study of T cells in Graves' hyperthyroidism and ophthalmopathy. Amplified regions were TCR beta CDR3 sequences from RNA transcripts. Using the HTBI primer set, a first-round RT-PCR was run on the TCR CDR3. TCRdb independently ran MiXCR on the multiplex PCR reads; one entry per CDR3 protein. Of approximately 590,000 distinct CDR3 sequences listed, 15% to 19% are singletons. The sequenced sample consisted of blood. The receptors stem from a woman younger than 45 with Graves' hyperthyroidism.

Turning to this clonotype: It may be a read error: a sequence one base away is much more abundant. Here the CDR3 reads CASSQMPGLVEYDEQFF. The CDR3 bases are TGCGCCAGCAGCCAGATGCCCGGACTAGTTGAGTACGATGAGCAGTTCTTC. The genes are TRBV13 and TRBJ2-1; TRBD2 agrees at 7 bases. The length of the CDR3 is 17 residues. The germline V gene encodes CDR1 PRHDT and CDR2 FYEKMQ (reference sequence).

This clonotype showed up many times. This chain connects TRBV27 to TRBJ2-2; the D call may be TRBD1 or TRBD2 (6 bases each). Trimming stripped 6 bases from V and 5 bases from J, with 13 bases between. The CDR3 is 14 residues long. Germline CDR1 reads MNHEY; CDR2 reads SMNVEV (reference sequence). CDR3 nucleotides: TGTGCCAGCAGGGAGGGACACGGAACCGGGGAGCTGTTTTTT. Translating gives CASREGHGTGELFF.